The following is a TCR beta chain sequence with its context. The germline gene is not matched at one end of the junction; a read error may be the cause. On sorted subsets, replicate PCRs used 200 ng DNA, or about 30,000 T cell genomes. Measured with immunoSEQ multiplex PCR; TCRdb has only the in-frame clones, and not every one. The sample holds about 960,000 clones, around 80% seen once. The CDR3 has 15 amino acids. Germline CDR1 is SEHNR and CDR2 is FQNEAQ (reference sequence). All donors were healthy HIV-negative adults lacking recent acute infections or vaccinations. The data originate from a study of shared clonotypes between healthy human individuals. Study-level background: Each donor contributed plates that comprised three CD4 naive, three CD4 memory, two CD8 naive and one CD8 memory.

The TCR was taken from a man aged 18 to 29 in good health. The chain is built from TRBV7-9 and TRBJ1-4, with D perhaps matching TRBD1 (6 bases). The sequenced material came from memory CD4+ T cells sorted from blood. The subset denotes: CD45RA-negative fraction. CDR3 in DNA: TGTGCCAGCAACTTAGGGGGGCCGTCTAATGAAAAACTGTTTTTT. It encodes CASNLGGPSNEKLFF.